This T cell receptor (beta chain) was sequenced in a study of shared clonotypes between healthy human individuals. This CDR3 has 14 residues. The V gene lost 5 bases and the J gene lost 2 bases, with 13 bases spanning the gap. In germline, CDR1 is SGHAT, CDR2 FQNNGV. Comment on this clone: The antigen is not known.

Genomic DNA (from each subset) was split evenly across several immunoSEQ plates. In replicate PCRs of sorted subsets, roughly 200 ng DNA, approximately 32,000 T cell genomes, was used. Measured with immunoSEQ multiplex PCR; TCRdb has only the in-frame clones, and not every one. The sample has 1,500,000 or so clones; approximately 98.5% are singletons. Study-wide points: Relative to their counterparts shared across all four donors, non-shared clonotypes exhibited diminished generation probabilities.

Sequencing was done on a sample of naive CD4+ T cells sorted from blood. The subset is: CD45RA+ positively selected. V gene TRBV11-2 combines with J gene TRBJ2-7; D could derive from TRBD1 or TRBD2 (5 bases each). The receptor was isolated from a young man in good health. CDR3 amino acids: CASSMGPGTYEQYF. The DNA for the CDR3 is TGTGCCAGCAGCATGGGACCCGGGACCTACGAGCAGTACTTC.